Sequencing of this T cell receptor (beta chain) was carried out in a study of cytomegalovirus exposure and HLA in healthy donors. CDR3 size: 15 residues. Trimming left V 0 bases short and J 4 bases short, with 12 bases between. Germline loops: CDR1 SGHAT, CDR2 FQNNGV. Findings of the study overall: Of the V segments, some could not be distinguished, including TRBV6-2 and TRBV6-3, and were excluded. Later analysis suggested most CMV-associated TCR beta chains were HLA-restricted.

Amplification used 60 Vbeta primers and 13 Jbeta primers. Sequencing was performed with immunoSEQ multiplex PCR; in TCRdb, only in-frame clones are kept and a portion is missing. The table lists under 200,000 clones, roughly 80% of them singletons. Remarks on this clone: The antigen remains undetermined.

This TCR was recovered from a man in his fifties or sixties in good health and CMV-seronegative. The chain combines TRBV11-2 with TRBJ1-1; a weak D match, TRBD1 (5 bases). Sequencing was done on a sample of PBMCs. The CDR3 region has the DNA TGTGCCAGCAGCTTAGATGGCAGGGTCGGCACTGAAGCTTTCTTT. Encoded protein: CASSLDGRVGTEAFF.